Listed below are T cell receptor beta chains from one sample, sequenced in a study of cytotoxic CD8 clonotypes in ibrutinib-treated CLL. Some clones are missing from TCRdb's copy, which holds only in-frame ones; the method was immunoSEQ multiplex PCR. This table has about 300,000 clones, 67% appearing once. The sample in question was PBMCs, obtained after 36 months of ibrutinib treatment. The source of these receptors is a human donor with chronic lymphocytic leukemia. Each CDR3 is given with its conserved first and last residue. The D gene is left open where the match is weak. A row's size may be missing; if present it is once, few, many or a size class.

V: TRBV2
size: .
J: TRBJ2-3
D: .
CDR3: CASAGTATLDTQYF
DNA: TGTGCCAGCGCGGGAACCGCCACCCTGGATACGCAGTATTTT

V: TRBV15
size: .
J: TRBJ2-7
D: .
CDR3: CATSRGWGWQYF
DNA: TGTGCCACCAGCAGAGGGTGGGGATGGCAGTACTTC

V: TRBV4-1
size: .
J: TRBJ2-7
D: TRBD2
CDR3: CASSQDGMLAGSYEQYF
DNA: TGCGCCAGCAGCCAAGATGGGATGCTAGCGGGGAGCTACGAGCAGTACTTC

V: TRBV2
size: .
J: TRBJ2-5
D: .
CDR3: CASTNERRGQETQYF
DNA: TGTGCCAGCACTAATGAACGACGGGGCCAAGAGACCCAGTACTTC

V: TRBV5-1
size: .
J: TRBJ2-7
D: TRBD1
CDR3: CASSFRTGLSSYEQYF
DNA: TGCGCCAGCAGCTTCAGGACAGGGTTGAGCTCCTACGAGCAGTACTTC

V: TRBV27
size: .
J: TRBJ2-1
D: TRBD2
CDR3: CASSRLAGVYNEQFF
DNA: TGTGCCAGCAGTCGACTAGCGGGGGTATACAATGAGCAGTTCTTC

V: TRBV19
size: .
J: TRBJ2-7
D: .
CDR3: CASSSPRDSLYEQYF
DNA: TGTGCCAGTAGTAGCCCCCGGGATTCCCTCTACGAGCAGTACTTC

V: TRBV29-1
size: .
J: TRBJ1-1
D: .
CDR3: CSVEGADSQNTEAFF
DNA: TGCAGCGTTGAAGGGGCGGACAGCCAGAACACTGAAGCTTTCTTT

V: TRBV25-1
size: .
J: TRBJ2-1
D: TRBD1
CDR3: CASSETSWTGGNEQFF
DNA: TGTGCCAGCAGTGAGACGTCTTGGACAGGGGGGAATGAGCAGTTCTTC

V: TRBV13
size: .
J: TRBJ2-2
D: .
CDR3: CASSLQLANTGELFF
DNA: TGTGCCAGCAGCTTACAGCTAGCGAACACCGGGGAGCTGTTTTTT

V: TRBV2
size: .
J: TRBJ2-2
D: .
CDR3: CASSRESGELFF
DNA: TGTGCCAGCAGTCGGGAGTCCGGGGAGCTGTTTTTT

V: TRBV28
size: few
J: TRBJ2-7
D: .
CDR3: CASQVTRTGLDEQYF
DNA: TGTGCCAGCCAAGTTACTAGAACAGGTCTCGACGAGCAGTACTTC

V: TRBV6-5
size: .
J: TRBJ1-2
D: TRBD1
CDR3: CASSYLQGLGSYGYTF
DNA: TGTGCCAGCAGTTACTTACAGGGGCTAGGAAGCTATGGCTACACCTTC

V: TRBV28
size: .
J: TRBJ2-6
D: .
CDR3: CASSWRSGANVLTF
DNA: TGTGCCAGCAGTTGGAGGTCTGGGGCCAACGTCCTGACTTTC

V: TRBV6-5
size: .
J: TRBJ2-5
D: TRBD2
CDR3: CASSYLAGYRETQYF
DNA: TGTGCCAGCAGTTACCTAGCGGGGTACAGAGAGACCCAGTACTTC

V: TRBV19
size: .
J: TRBJ1-5
D: .
CDR3: CASGQGRPNQPQHF
DNA: TGTGCCAGTGGGCAGGGTCGCCCCAATCAGCCCCAGCATTTT

V: TRBV7-2
size: .
J: TRBJ1-5
D: TRBD1
CDR3: CASSLDPGQGNQPQHF
DNA: TGTGCCAGCAGCTTAGACCCGGGACAGGGCAATCAGCCCCAGCATTTT

V: TRBV19
size: .
J: TRBJ2-1
D: .
CDR3: CASRQPYNEQFF
DNA: TGTGCCAGTAGACAGCCTTACAATGAGCAGTTCTTC

V: TRBV5-6
size: .
J: TRBJ1-2
D: .
CDR3: CASSLDRYNYGYTF
DNA: TGTGCCAGCAGCTTGGACAGGTATAACTATGGCTACACCTTC

V: TRBV11-2
size: .
J: TRBJ2-7
D: TRBD1
CDR3: CASSSAGTGPYEQYF
DNA: TGTGCCAGCAGCTCTGCCGGGACAGGGCCCTACGAGCAGTACTTC

V: TRBV2
size: .
J: TRBJ2-3
D: TRBD2
CDR3: CASSEWRTSGRAGGDTQYF
DNA: TGTGCCAGCAGTGAATGGAGGACTAGCGGGAGGGCGGGCGGTGATACGCAGTATTTT

V: TRBV15
size: .
J: TRBJ1-2
D: .
CDR3: CATSPERANYGYTF
DNA: TGTGCCACCAGCCCAGAACGAGCTAACTATGGCTACACCTTC

V: TRBV6-6
size: .
J: TRBJ1-1
D: .
CDR3: CASSYGGLGFEAFF
DNA: TGTGCCAGCAGTTACGGGGGGCTGGGCTTTGAAGCTTTCTTT

V: TRBV29-1
size: .
J: TRBJ1-5
D: .
CDR3: CSVEDAEGPQHF
DNA: TGCAGCGTTGAAGACGCCGAGGGGCCCCAGCATTTT

V: TRBV7-2
size: .
J: TRBJ2-7
D: TRBD1
CDR3: CASSLNRPTGSHEQYF
DNA: TGTGCCAGCAGCTTAAATCGCCCGACAGGGTCCCACGAGCAGTACTTC

V: TRBV7-2
size: .
J: TRBJ2-5
D: TRBD2
CDR3: CASSHSGTSGQETQYF
DNA: TGTGCCAGCAGCCATTCAGGGACTAGCGGACAAGAGACCCAGTACTTC

V: TRBV7-9
size: .
J: TRBJ2-5
D: .
CDR3: CASSLIDTQGGTQYF
DNA: TGTGCCAGCAGCTTAATAGACACTCAGGGGGGGACCCAGTACTTC

V: TRBV5-1
size: few
J: TRBJ2-3
D: .
CDR3: CASSPRGGTDTQYF
DNA: TGCGCCAGCAGCCCGCGAGGGGGCACAGATACGCAGTATTTT

V: TRBV7-6
size: .
J: TRBJ2-7
D: .
CDR3: CASSLAGGSYEQYF
DNA: TGTGCCAGCAGCTTGGCGGGCGGCTCCTACGAGCAGTACTTC

V: TRBV4-3
size: .
J: TRBJ2-7
D: .
CDR3: CASSPWTDYEQYF
DNA: TGCGCCAGCAGCCCTTGGACAGACTACGAGCAGTACTTC

V: TRBV29-1
size: .
J: TRBJ2-3
D: TRBD2
CDR3: CSVEDLLSGGRTDTQYF
DNA: TGCAGCGTTGAGGACCTACTTAGCGGGGGGCGCACAGATACGCAGTATTTT

V: TRBV4-1
size: .
J: TRBJ2-7
D: .
CDR3: CASSQGGKPYEQYF
DNA: TGCGCCAGCAGCCAAGGGGGGAAGCCCTACGAGCAGTACTTC

V: TRBV7-3
size: .
J: TRBJ1-1
D: TRBD1
CDR3: CASSPGQLNTEAFF
DNA: TGTGCCAGCAGCCCGGGACAGTTGAACACTGAAGCTTTCTTT

V: TRBV5-1
size: few
J: TRBJ1-6
D: .
CDR3: CASSSSPLHF
DNA: TGCGCCAGCAGCTCCTCACCCCTCCACTTT

V: TRBV10-2
size: .
J: TRBJ1-2
D: .
CDR3: CASSVDLDYGYTF
DNA: TGCGCCAGCAGTGTGGATCTCGACTATGGCTACACCTTC

V: TRBV6-4
size: few
J: TRBJ2-3
D: .
CDR3: CASKSTDTQYF
DNA: TGTGCCAGCAAGAGCACAGATACGCAGTATTTT

V: TRBV6-6
size: .
J: TRBJ2-1
D: TRBD1
CDR3: CASSTGVRSYNEQFF
DNA: TGTGCCAGCAGTACAGGGGTCCGCTCCTACAATGAGCAGTTCTTC

V: TRBV6-5
size: many
J: TRBJ2-5
D: .
CDR3: CASSPPRGAHETQYF
DNA: TGTGCCAGCAGCCCACCTCGGGGGGCTCATGAGACCCAGTACTTC

V: TRBV5-1
size: .
J: TRBJ2-7
D: TRBD2
CDR3: CASSLARDGGDSYEQYF
DNA: TGCGCCAGCAGCTTGGCCCGGGACGGGGGGGATTCCTACGAGCAGTACTTC

V: TRBV10-3
size: .
J: TRBJ2-7
D: .
CDR3: CAISLRDNSYEQYF
DNA: TGTGCCATCAGCTTACGGGACAACTCCTACGAGCAGTACTTC